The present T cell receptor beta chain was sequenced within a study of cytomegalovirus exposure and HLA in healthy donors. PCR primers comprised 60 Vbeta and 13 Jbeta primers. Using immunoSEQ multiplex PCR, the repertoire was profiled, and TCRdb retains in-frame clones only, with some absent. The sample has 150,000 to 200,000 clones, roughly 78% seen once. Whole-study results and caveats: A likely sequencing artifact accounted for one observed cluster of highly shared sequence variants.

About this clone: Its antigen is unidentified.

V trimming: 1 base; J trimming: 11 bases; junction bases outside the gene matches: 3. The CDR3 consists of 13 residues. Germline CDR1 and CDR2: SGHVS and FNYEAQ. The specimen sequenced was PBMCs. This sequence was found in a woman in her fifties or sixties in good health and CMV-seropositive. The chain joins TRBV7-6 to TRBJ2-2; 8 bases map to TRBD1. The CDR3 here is CASSLEQGGELFF. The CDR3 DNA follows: TGTGCCAGCAGCTTAGAACAGGGGGGTGAGCTGTTTTTT. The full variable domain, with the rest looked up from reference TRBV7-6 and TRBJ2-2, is GAGVSQSPRYKVTKRGQDVALRCDPISGHVSLYWYRQALGQGPEFLTYFNYEAQQDKSGLPNDRFSAERPEGSISTLTIQRTEQRDSAMYRCASSLEQGGELFFGEGSRLTVL.